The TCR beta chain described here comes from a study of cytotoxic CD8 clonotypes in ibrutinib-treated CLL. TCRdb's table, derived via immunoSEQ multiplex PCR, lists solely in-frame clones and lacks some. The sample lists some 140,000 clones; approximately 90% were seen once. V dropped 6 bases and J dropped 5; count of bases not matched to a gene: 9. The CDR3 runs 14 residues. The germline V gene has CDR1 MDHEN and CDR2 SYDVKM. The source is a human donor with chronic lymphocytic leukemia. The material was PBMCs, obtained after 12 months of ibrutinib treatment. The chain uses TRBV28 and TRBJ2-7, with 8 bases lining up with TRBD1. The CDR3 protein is CASSWGQEPHEQYF. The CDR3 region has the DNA TGTGCCAGCAGCTGGGGACAGGAACCCCACGAGCAGTACTTC.